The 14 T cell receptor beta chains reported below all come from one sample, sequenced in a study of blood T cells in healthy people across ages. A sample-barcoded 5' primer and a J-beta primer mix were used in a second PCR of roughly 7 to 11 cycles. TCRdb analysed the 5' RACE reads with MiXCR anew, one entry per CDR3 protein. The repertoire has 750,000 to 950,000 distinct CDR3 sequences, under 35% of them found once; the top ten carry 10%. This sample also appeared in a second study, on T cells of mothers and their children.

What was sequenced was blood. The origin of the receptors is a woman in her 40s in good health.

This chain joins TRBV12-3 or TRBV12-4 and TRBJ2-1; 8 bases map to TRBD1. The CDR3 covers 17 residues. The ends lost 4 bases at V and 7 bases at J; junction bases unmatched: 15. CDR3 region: CASSSGTGPPWWNEQFF. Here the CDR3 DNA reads TGTGCCAGCAGTTCCGGGACAGGTCCCCCGTGGTGGAATGAGCAGTTCTTC.

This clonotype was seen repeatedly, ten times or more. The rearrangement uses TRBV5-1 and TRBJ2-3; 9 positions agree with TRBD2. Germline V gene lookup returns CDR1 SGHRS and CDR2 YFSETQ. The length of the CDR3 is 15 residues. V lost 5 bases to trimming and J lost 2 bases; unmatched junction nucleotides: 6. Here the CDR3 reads CASRDPSGDTDTQYF. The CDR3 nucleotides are TGCGCCAGCAGGGACCCTAGCGGGGACACAGATACGCAGTATTTT.

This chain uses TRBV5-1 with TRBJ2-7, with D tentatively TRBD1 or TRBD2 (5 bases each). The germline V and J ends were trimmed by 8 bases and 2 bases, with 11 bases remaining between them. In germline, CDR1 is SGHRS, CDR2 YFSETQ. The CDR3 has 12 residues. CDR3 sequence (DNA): TGCGCCAGTGGGGACGGGACCTACGAGCAGTACTTC. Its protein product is CASGDGTYEQYF. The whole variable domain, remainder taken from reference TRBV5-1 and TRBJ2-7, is KAGVTQTPRYLIKTRGQQVTLSCSPISGHRSVSWYQQTPGQGLQFLFEYFSETQRNKGNFPGRFSGRQFSNSRSEMNVSTLELGDSALYLCASGDGTYEQYFGPGTRLTVT.

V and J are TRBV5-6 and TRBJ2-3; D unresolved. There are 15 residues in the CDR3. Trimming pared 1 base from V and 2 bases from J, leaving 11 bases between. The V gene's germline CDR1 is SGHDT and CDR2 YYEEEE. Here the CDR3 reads CASSLMTENTDTQYF. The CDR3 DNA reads TGTGCCAGCAGCTTGATGACGGAAAACACAGATACGCAGTATTTT.

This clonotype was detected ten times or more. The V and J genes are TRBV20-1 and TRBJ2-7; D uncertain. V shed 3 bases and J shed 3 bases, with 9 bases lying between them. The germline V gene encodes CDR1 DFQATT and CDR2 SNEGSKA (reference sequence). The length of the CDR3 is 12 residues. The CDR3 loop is CSARGSRYEQYF. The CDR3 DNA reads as TGCAGTGCTAGGGGCAGCCGCTACGAGCAGTACTTC.

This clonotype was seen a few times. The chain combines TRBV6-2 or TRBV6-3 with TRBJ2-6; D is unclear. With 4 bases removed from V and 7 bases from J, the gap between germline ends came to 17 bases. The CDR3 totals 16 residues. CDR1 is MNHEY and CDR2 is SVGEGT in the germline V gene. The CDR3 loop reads CASSWAWTSPANVLTF. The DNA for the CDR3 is TGTGCCAGCAGTTGGGCCTGGACCAGCCCAGCCAACGTCCTGACTTTC.

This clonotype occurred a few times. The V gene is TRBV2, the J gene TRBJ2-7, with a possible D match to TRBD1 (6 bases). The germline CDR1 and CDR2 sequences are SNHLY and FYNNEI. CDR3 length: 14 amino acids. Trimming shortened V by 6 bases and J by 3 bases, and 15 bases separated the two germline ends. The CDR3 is CASRMTGPIYEQYF. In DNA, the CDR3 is TGTGCCAGCAGGATGACAGGACCCATCTACGAGCAGTACTTC.

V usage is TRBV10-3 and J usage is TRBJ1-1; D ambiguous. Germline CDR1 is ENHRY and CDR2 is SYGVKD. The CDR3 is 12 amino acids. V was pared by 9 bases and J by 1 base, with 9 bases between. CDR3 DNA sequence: TGTGCCATTAGCCTAGCGAACACTGAAGCTTTCTTT. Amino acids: CAISLANTEAFF.

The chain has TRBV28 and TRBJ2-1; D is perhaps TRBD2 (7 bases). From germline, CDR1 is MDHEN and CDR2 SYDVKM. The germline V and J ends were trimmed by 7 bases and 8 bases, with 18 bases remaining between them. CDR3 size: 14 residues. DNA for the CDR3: TGTGCCAGCATGCAAGGGGGGGAAGTTTATGAGCAGTTCTTC. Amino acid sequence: CASMQGGEVYEQFF.

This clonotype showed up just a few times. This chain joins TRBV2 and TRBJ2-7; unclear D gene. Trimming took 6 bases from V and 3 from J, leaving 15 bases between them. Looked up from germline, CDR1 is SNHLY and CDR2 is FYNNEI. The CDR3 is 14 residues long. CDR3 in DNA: TGTGCCAGCAGCGTATGGTCTTCGAGCTACGAGCAGTACTTC. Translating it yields CASSVWSSSYEQYF.

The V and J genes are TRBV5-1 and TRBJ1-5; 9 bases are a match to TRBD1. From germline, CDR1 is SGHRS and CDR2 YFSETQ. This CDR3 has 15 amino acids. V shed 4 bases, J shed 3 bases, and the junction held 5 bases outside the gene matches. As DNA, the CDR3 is TGCGCCAGCAGCGTGGGACAGGGCAACAATCAGCCCCAGCATTTT. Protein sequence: CASSVGQGNNQPQHF.

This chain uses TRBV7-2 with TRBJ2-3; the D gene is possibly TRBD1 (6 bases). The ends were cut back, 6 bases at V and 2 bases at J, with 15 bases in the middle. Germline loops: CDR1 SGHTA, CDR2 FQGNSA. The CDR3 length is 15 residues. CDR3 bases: TGTGCCAGCAGTCCTCAGGGGTACTCCACAGATACGCAGTATTTT. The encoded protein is CASSPQGYSTDTQYF.

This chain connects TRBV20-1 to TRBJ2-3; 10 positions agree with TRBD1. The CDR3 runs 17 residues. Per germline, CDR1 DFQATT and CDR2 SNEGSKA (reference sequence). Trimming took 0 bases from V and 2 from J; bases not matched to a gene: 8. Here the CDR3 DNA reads TGCAGTGCTAGAGATCCTTCGGGACAGGGGTTCACAGATACGCAGTATTTT. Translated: CSARDPSGQGFTDTQYF.

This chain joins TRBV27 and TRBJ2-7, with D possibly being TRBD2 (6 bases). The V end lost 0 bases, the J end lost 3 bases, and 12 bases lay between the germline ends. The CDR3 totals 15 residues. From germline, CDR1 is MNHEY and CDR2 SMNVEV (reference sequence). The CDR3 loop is CASSLSSEGLYEQYF. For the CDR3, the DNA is TGTGCCAGCAGTTTATCGTCGGAGGGTCTCTACGAGCAGTACTTC.